These 5 T cell receptor beta chains originate from one sample sequenced in a study of blood T cell repertoires in COVID-19. Produced via immunoSEQ multiplex PCR; TCRdb's table is partial and in-frame only. Among about 46,000 clones listed, around nine tenths were seen once. Sequencing was done on a sample of peripheral blood. The receptors originated from a human donor with active COVID-19. The donor label of this sample is uncertain.

The chain is built from TRBV4-2 and TRBJ2-7; 7 nucleotides match TRBD1. Germline trimming cut 2 bases from V and 2 bases from J; bases unmatched to any gene: 12. The CDR3 runs 17 residues. CDR1 is LGHNA and CDR2 is YNFKEQ in the germline V gene. In DNA form, the CDR3 reads TGTGCCAGCAGCCAAAGGCCGTCAACAGGGGACACCTACGAGCAGTACTTC. The encoded protein is CASSQRPSTGDTYEQYF.

The J gene is TRBJ1-2, the V gene TRBV6-1; D gene ambiguous. This CDR3 is 11 amino acids long. Germline CDR1 is MNHNS and CDR2 is SASEGT. The V end lost 3 bases, the J end lost 4 bases, and 3 bases lay between the germline ends. CDR3 in DNA: TGTGCCAGCAGTGACAGCTATGGCTACACCTTC. Protein: CASSDSYGYTF.

The chain carries TRBV29-1 and TRBJ1-1; D remains ambiguous. The CDR3 is 13 amino acids. Germline V gene data show CDR1 as SQVTM and CDR2 as ANQGSEA. The V end was cut by 4 bases, the J end by 0 bases, with 9 bases between. DNA for the CDR3: TGCAGCGTTGGGAGGGTCATGAACACTGAAGCTTTCTTT. This translates into CSVGRVMNTEAFF.

The V gene is TRBV6-5, the J gene TRBJ1-2; tentative D call: TRBD1 (5 bases). Trimming pared 6 bases from V and 5 bases from J, leaving 13 bases between. Germline-derived CDR1 and CDR2 are MNHEY and SVGAGI. The length of the CDR3 is 13 residues. The CDR3, as DNA: TGTGCCAGCAGCAGGGTTTCTGGGTATGGCTACACCTTC. Its protein is CASSRVSGYGYTF.

The gene calls are TRBV27 and TRBJ2-7, with TRBD1 matching over 7 bases. Germline trimming cut 5 bases from V and 3 bases from J; bases unmatched to any gene: 10. The CDR3 contains 15 residues. Germline V CDR1 and CDR2: MNHEY, SMNVEV (reference sequence). The CDR3 loop is CASSKIRDSLYEQYF. The CDR3 DNA reads as TGTGCCAGCAGTAAAATACGGGACAGCCTCTACGAGCAGTACTTC.